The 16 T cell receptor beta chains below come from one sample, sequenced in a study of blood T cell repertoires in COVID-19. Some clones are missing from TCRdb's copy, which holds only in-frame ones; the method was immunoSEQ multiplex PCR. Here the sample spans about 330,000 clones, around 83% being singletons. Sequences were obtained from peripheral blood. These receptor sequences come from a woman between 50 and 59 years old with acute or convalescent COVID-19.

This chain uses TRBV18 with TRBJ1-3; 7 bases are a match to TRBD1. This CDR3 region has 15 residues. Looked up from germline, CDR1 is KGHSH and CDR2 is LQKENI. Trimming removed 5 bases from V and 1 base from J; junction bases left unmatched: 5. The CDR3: CASSRDSSSGNTIYF. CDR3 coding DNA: TGTGCCAGCTCAAGGGACAGTTCTTCTGGAAACACCATATATTTT.

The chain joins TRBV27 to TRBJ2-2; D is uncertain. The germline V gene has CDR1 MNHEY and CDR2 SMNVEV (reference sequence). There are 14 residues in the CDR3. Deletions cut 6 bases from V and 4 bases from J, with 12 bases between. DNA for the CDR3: TGTGCCAGCAGAAAAACCGGGTCCACCGGGGAGCTGTTTTTT. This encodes CASRKTGSTGELFF.

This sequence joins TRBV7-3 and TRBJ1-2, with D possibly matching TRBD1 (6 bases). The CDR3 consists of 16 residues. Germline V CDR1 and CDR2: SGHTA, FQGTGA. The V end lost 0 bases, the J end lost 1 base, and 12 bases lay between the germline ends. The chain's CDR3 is CASSLTGAGVNYGYTF. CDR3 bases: TGTGCCAGCAGCTTAACTGGCGCAGGGGTTAACTATGGCTACACCTTC.

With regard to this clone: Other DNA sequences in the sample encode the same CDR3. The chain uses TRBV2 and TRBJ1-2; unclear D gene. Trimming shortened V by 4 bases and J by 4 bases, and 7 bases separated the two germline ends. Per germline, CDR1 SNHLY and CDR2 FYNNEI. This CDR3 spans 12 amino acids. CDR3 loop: CASSAAGYGYTF. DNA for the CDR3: TGTGCCAGCAGTGCGGCAGGCTATGGCTACACCTTC.

CDR3 loop: CASRDREVTGYTF. For the CDR3, the DNA is TGTGCCAGCAGGGACAGGGAGGTTACTGGCTACACCTTC. The chain combines TRBV2 with TRBJ1-2; TRBD1 aligns across 8 bases. The trim removed 6 bases at V and 7 bases at J, leaving 7 bases unmatched. The CDR3 has 13 residues. Germline V gene lookup returns CDR1 SNHLY and CDR2 FYNNEI.

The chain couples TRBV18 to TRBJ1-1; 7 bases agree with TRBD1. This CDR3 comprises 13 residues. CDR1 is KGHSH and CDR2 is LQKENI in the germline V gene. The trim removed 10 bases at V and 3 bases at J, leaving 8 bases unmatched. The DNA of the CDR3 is TGTGCCACCCAACAGGGGAGCGACACTGAAGCTTTCTTT. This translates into CATQQGSDTEAFF.

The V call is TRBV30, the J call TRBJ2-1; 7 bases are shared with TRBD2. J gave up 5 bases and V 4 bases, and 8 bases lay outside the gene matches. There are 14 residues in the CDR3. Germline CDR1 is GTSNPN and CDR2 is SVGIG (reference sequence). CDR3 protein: CAWTRGRTDNEQFF. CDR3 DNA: TGTGCCTGGACCCGCGGGAGAACCGACAATGAGCAGTTCTTC.

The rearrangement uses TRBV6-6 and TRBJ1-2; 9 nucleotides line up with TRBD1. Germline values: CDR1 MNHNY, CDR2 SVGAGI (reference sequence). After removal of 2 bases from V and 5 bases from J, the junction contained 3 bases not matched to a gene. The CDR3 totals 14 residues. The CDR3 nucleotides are TGTGCCAGCAGTTACGAGACAGGGGGTTATGGCTACACCTTC. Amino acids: CASSYETGGYGYTF.

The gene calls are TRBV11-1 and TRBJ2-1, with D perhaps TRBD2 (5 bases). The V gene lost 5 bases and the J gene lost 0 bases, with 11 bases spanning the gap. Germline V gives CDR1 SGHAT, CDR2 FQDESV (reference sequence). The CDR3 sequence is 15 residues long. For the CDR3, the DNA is TGTGCCAGCAGCCTGACTGGGAGCTCCTACAATGAGCAGTTCTTC. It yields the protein CASSLTGSSYNEQFF.

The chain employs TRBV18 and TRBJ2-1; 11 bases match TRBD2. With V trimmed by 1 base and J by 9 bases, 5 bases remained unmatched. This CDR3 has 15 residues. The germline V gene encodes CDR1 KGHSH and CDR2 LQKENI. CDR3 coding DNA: TGTGCCAGCTCACCACGGACTAGCGGGTTTGCTGAGCAGTTCTTC. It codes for CASSPRTSGFAEQFF.

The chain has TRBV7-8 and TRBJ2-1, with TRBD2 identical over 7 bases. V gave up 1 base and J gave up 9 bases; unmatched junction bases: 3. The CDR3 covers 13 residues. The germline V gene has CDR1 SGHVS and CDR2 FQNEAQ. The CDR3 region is CASSLGGGIEQFF. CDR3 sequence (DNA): TGTGCCAGCAGCTTAGGGGGGGGAATTGAGCAGTTCTTC. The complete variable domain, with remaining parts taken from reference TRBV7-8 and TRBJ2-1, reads GAGVSQSPRYKVAKRGQDVALRCDPISGHVSLFWYQQALGQGPEFLTYFQNEAQLDKSGLPSDRFFAERPEGSVSTLKIQRTQQEDSAVYLCASSLGGGIEQFFGPGTRLTVL.

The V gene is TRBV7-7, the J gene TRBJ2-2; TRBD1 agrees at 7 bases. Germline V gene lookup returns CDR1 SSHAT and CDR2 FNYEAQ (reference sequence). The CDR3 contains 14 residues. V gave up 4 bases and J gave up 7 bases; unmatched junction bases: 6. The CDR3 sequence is CASSSNRGGGELFF. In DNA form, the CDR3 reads TGTGCCAGCAGCTCCAACAGGGGCGGCGGGGAGCTGTTTTTT.

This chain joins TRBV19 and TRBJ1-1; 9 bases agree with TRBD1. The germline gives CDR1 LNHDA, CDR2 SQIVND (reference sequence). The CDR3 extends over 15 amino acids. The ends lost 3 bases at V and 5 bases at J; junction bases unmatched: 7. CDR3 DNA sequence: TGTGCCAGTAGTATTCTTGGGACAGGGAGAACTGAAGCTTTCTTT. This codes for CASSILGTGRTEAFF.

The CDR3 loop reads CAITGNTEAFF. CDR3 nucleotide sequence: TGTGCCATAACAGGGAACACTGAAGCTTTCTTT. The chain carries TRBV21-1 and TRBJ1-1; the table's D call of TRBD1 was not tested on the DNA. TRBV21-1 constitutes a pseudogene. This CDR3 region has 11 residues.

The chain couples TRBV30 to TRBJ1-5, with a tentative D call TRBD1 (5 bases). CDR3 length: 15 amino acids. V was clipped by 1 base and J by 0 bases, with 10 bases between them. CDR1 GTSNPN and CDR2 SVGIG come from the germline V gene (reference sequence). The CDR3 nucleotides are TGTGCCTGGAGTGGAAAGGGGTATAGCAATCAGCCCCAGCATTTT. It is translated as CAWSGKGYSNQPQHF.

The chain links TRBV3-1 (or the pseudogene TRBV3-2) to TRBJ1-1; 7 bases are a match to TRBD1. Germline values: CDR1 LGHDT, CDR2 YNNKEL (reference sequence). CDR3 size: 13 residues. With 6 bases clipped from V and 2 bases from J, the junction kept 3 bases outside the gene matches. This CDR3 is CASRGTANTEAFF. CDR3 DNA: TGTGCCAGCAGGGGGACAGCTAACACTGAAGCTTTCTTT.